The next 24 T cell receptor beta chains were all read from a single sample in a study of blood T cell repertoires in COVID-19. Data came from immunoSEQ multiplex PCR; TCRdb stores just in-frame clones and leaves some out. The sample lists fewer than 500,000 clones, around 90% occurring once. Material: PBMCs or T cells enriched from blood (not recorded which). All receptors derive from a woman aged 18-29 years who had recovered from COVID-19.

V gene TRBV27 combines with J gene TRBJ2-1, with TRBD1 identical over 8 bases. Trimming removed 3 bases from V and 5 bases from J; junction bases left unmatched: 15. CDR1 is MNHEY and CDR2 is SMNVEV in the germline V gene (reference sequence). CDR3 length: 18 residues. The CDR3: CASSFTGGGSLRDNEQFF. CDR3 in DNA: TGTGCCAGCAGTTTTACAGGGGGTGGGAGTTTAAGGGACAATGAGCAGTTCTTC.

CDR3 DNA sequence: TGTGCCAGCAGTGACGGACGGGAAGCAGATACGCAGTATTTT. This gives the protein CASSDGREADTQYF. This chain uses TRBV6-4 with TRBJ2-3; D is perhaps TRBD2 (5 bases). The CDR3 length is 14 residues. Looked up from germline, CDR1 is MRHNA and CDR2 is SNTAGT. Trimming stripped 2 bases from V and 4 bases from J, with 10 bases between.

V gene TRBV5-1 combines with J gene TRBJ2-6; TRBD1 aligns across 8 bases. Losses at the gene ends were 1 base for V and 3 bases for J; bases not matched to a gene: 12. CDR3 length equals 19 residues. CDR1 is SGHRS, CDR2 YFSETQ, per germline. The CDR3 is CASSLQGTGSELGANVLTF. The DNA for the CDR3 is TGCGCCAGCAGCTTGCAGGGGACAGGTTCCGAACTTGGGGCCAACGTCCTGACTTTC.

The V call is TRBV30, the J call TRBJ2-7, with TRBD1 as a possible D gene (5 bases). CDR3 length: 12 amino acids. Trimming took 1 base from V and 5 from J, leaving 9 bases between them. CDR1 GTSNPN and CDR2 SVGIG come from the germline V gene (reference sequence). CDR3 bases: TGTGCCTGGAGTGCAGGGAAGCACGAGCAGTACTTC. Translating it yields CAWSAGKHEQYF.

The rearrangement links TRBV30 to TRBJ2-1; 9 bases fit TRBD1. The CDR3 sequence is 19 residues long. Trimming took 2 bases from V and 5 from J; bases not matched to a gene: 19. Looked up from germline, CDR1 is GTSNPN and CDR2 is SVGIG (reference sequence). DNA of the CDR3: TGTGCCTGGAGTCCCGGGACAGGGTATTTCGGCGGACTCGACAATGAGCAGTTCTTC. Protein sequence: CAWSPGTGYFGGLDNEQFF.

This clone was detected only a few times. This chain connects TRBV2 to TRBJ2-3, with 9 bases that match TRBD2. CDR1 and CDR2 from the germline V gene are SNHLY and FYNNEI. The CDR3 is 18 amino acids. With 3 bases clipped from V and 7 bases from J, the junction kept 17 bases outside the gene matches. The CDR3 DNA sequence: TGTGCCAGCAGTGATACCCAGGGCGTACAGCGGGGGGACTATACGCAGTATTTT. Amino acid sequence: CASSDTQGVQRGDYTQYF.

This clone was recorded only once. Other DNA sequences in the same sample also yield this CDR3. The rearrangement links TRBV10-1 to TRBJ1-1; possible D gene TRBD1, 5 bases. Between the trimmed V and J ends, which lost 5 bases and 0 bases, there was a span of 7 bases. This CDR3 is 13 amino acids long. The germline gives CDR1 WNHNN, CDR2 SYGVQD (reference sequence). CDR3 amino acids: CASSRGMNTEAFF. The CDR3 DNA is TGCGCCAGCAGTAGGGGTATGAACACTGAAGCTTTCTTT.

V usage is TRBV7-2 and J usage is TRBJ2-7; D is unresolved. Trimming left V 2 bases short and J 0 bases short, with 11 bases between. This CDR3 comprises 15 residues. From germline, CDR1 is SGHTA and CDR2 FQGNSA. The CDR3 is CASSLRSESSYEQYF. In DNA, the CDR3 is TGTGCCAGCAGCTTACGGTCGGAGAGCTCCTACGAGCAGTACTTC.

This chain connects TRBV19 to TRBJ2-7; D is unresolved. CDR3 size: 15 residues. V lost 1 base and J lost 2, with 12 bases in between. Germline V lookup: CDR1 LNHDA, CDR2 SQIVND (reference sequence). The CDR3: CASSIVLNPAYEQYF. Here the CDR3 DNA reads TGTGCCAGTAGTATAGTTCTAAACCCGGCCTACGAGCAGTACTTC. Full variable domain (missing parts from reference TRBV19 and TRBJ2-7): DGGITQSPKYLFRKEGQNVTLSCEQNLNHDAMYWYRQDPGQGLRLIYYSQIVNDFQKGDIAEGYSVSREKKESFPLTVTSAQKNPTAFYLCASSIVLNPAYEQYFGPGTRLTVT.

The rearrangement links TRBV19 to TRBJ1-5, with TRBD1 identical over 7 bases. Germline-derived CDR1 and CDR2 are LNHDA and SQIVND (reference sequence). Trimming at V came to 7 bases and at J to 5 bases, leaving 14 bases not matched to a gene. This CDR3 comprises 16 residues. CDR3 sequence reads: CASIQYPGQSDQPQHF. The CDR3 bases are TGTGCCAGTATTCAATATCCGGGACAGTCAGATCAGCCCCAGCATTTT.

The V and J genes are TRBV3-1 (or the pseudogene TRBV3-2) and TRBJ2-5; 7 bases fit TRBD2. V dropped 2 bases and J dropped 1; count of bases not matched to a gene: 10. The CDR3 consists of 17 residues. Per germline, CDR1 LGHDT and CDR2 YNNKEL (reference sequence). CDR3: CASSQYANVAGQETQYF. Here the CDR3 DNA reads TGTGCCAGCAGCCAATATGCAAACGTAGCGGGCCAAGAGACCCAGTACTTC.

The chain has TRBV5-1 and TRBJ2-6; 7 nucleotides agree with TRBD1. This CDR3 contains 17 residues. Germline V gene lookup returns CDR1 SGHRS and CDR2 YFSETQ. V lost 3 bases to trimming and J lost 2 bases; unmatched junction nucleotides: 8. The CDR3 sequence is CASSSSTGPAGANVLTF. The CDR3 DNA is TGCGCCAGCAGCTCTTCGACAGGGCCTGCTGGGGCCAACGTCCTGACTTTC.

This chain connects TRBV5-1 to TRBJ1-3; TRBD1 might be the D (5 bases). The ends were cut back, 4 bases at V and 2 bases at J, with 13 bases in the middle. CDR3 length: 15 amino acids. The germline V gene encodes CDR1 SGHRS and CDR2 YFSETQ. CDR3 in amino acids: CASSRQGEAGNTIYF. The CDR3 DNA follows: TGCGCCAGCAGCCGGCAAGGGGAGGCTGGAAACACCATATATTTT.

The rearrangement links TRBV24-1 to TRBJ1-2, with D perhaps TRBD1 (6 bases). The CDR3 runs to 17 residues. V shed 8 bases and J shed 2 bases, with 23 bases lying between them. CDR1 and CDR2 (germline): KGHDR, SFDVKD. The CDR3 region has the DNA TGTGCCACCATCCCAGACCAGCCCGGGACATGGAACTATGGCTACACCTTC. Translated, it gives CATIPDQPGTWNYGYTF.

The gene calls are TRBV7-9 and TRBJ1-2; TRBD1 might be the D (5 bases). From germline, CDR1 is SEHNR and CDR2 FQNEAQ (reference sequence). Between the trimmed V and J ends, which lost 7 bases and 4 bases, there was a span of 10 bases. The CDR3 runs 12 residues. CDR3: CASTTGGYGYTF. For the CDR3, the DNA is TGTGCCAGCACTACGGGGGGCTATGGCTACACCTTC.

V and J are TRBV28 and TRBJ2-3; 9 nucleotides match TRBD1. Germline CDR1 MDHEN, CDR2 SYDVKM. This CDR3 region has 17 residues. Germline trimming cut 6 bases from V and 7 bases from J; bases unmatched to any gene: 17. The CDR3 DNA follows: TGTGCCAGCAGAGACTCCGCGGGACAGGGATCATCTTATACGCAGTATTTT. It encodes CASRDSAGQGSSYTQYF.

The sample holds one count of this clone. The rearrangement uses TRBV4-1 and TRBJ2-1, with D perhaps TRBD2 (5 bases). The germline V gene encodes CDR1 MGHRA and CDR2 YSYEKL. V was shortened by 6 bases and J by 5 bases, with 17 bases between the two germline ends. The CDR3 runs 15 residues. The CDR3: CASSLRLSEDNEQFF. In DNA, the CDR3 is TGCGCCAGCAGTCTCCGACTTTCGGAGGACAATGAGCAGTTCTTC.

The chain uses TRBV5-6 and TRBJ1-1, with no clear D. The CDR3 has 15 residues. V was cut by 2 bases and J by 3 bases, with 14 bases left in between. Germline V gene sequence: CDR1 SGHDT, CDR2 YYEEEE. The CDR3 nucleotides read TGTGCCAGCAGCTTCCTAGAGACTGAGTACACTGAAGCTTTCTTT. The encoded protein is CASSFLETEYTEAFF.

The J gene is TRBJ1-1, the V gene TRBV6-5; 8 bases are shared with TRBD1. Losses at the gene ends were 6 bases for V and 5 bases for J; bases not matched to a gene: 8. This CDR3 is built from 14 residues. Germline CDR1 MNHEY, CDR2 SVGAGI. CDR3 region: CASSPQGARTEAFF. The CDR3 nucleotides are TGTGCCAGCAGCCCCCAGGGGGCGAGGACTGAAGCTTTCTTT.

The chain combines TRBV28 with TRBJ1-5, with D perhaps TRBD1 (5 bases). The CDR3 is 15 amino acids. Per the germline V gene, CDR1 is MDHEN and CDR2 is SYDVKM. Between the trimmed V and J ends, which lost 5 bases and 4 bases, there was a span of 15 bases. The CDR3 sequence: CASSPPRRENQPQHF. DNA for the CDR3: TGTGCCAGCAGTCCCCCTCGCAGGGAAAATCAGCCCCAGCATTTT.

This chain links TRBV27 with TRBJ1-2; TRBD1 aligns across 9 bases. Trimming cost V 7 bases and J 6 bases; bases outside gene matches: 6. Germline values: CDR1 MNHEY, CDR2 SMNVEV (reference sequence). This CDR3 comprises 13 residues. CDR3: CASMGQGLDGYTF. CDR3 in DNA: TGTGCCAGCATGGGACAGGGTCTTGATGGCTACACCTTC.

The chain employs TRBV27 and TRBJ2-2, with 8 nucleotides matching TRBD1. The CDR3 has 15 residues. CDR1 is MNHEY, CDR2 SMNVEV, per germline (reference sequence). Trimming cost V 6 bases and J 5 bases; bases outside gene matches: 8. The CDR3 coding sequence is TGTGCCAGCAGGCGCGGACAGGGACAGACCGGGGAGCTGTTTTTT. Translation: CASRRGQGQTGELFF.

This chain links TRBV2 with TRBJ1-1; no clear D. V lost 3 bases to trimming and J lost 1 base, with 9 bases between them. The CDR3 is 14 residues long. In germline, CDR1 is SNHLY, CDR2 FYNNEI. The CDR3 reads CASSEMSGNTEAFF. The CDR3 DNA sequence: TGTGCCAGCAGTGAGATGAGTGGGAACACTGAAGCTTTCTTT.

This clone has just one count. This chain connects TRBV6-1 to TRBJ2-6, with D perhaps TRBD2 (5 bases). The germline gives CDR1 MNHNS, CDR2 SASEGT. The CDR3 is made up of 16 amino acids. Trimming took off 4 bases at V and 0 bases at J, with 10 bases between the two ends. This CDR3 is CASSGPGSSGANVLTF. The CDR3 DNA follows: TGTGCCAGCAGTGGGCCGGGATCCTCTGGGGCCAACGTCCTGACTTTC.